The 21 T cell receptor beta chains listed next were all sequenced from one sample in a study of blood T cell repertoires in COVID-19. The protocol was immunoSEQ multiplex PCR, while the TCRdb copy is restricted to in-frame clones and leaves out a portion. The sample yields about 340,000 clones, more than 70% seen once. Material: peripheral blood. The source of these receptors is a woman between 70 and 85 years old with COVID-19, enrolled during active disease.

The gene calls are TRBV6-1 and TRBJ1-6; D perhaps matches TRBD1 (5 bases). With 4 bases removed from V and 10 bases from J, the gap between germline ends came to 14 bases. Germline-derived CDR1 and CDR2 are MNHNS and SASEGT. The CDR3 contains 14 residues. This chain's CDR3 is CASSAAAEGSPLHF. The CDR3 DNA reads TGTGCCAGCAGTGCAGCGGCGGAGGGGTCACCCCTCCACTTT.

This clone was seen just once. The chain recombines TRBV29-1 with TRBJ1-2; tentative D call: TRBD1 (6 bases). Germline values: CDR1 SQVTM, CDR2 ANQGSEA. Trimming took 7 bases from V and 7 from J, leaving 13 bases between them. The CDR3 runs to 11 residues. The CDR3 sequence: CSGGGDAGYTF. The DNA for the CDR3 is TGCAGCGGCGGGGGCGACGCTGGCTACACCTTC.

The V call is TRBV6-1, the J call TRBJ1-2, with TRBD1 matching over 8 bases. Germline V lookup: CDR1 MNHNS, CDR2 SASEGT. Trimming at V came to 0 bases and at J to 2 bases, leaving 14 bases not matched to a gene. CDR3 length: 19 residues. CDR3 sequence reads: CASSEARGGRGLSNYGYTF. CDR3 bases: TGTGCCAGCAGTGAAGCACGCGGGGGCAGGGGGCTGTCAAACTATGGCTACACCTTC.

The genes are TRBV11-2 and TRBJ1-2, with 7 bases that match TRBD1. Germline loops: CDR1 SGHAT, CDR2 FQNNGV. Germline trimming cut 5 bases from V and 7 bases from J; bases unmatched to any gene: 7. CDR3 length equals 13 residues. Written as DNA, the CDR3 is TGTGCCAGCAGCCCCTCATCAGGGGGTGGCTACACCTTC. It is translated as CASSPSSGGGYTF.

V is TRBV7-9 and J is TRBJ1-4; D gene ambiguous. The CDR3 is made up of 13 amino acids. The V end lost 5 bases, the J end lost 11 bases, and 15 bases lay between the germline ends. Germline CDR1 reads SEHNR; CDR2 reads FQNEAQ (reference sequence). The CDR3 loop is CASSGWTAGKLFF. CDR3 DNA sequence: TGTGCCAGCAGCGGCTGGACTGCGGGTAAACTGTTTTTT.

This clone has only a few counts. The rearrangement joins TRBV19 to TRBJ1-5, with 7 bases lining up with TRBD1. CDR1 is LNHDA, CDR2 SQIVND, per germline (reference sequence). The CDR3 consists of 14 residues. V shed 8 bases, J shed 6 bases, and the junction held 10 bases outside the gene matches. The DNA of the CDR3 is TGTGCCAGTTCGGACAGGCCTTCACTTCAGCCCCAGCATTTT. This sequence encodes CASSDRPSLQPQHF.

The V and J genes are TRBV7-2 and TRBJ2-7, with TRBD2 matching over 8 bases. The CDR3 is 14 residues long. Unmatched junction bases numbered 6, after V lost 4 bases and J lost 4 bases. Germline lookup yields CDR1 SGHTA and CDR2 FQGNSA. The CDR3 DNA reads TGTGCCAGCAGCTCCCAGCGGGGGAATTACGAGCAGTACTTC. It yields the protein CASSSQRGNYEQYF. Full variable domain (outside the CDR3, taken from reference TRBV7-2 and TRBJ2-7): GAGVSQSPSNKVTEKGKDVELRCDPISGHTALYWYRQSLGQGLEFLIYFQGNSAPDKSGLPSDRFSAERTGGSVSTLTIQRTQQEDSAVYLCASSSQRGNYEQYFGPGTRLTVT.

The chain uses TRBV6-5 and TRBJ1-2; tentative D call: TRBD1 (5 bases). Trimming shortened V by 2 bases and J by 4 bases, and 8 bases separated the two germline ends. Germline CDR1 is MNHEY and CDR2 is SVGAGI. This CDR3 has 13 amino acids. The CDR3 protein is CASSYVQAYGYTF. The CDR3 bases are TGTGCCAGCAGTTACGTACAGGCCTATGGCTACACCTTC.

The V and J genes are TRBV7-2 and TRBJ1-2; tentatively, D is TRBD1 (5 bases). Trimming took off 5 bases at V and 4 bases at J, with 17 bases between the two ends. The CDR3 runs 15 residues. Per the germline V gene, CDR1 is SGHTA and CDR2 is FQGNSA. The DNA for the CDR3 is TGTGCCAGCAGCCCAGAGCAGGGTTTACTCTATGGCTACACCTTC. This translates into CASSPEQGLLYGYTF. Combining the CDR3 with reference TRBV7-2 and TRBJ1-2 gives the whole variable domain GAGVSQSPSNKVTEKGKDVELRCDPISGHTALYWYRQSLGQGLEFLIYFQGNSAPDKSGLPSDRFSAERTGGSVSTLTIQRTQQEDSAVYLCASSPEQGLLYGYTFGSGTRLTVV.

With regard to this clone: The same CDR3 can be traced to other DNA sequences in this sample. This chain joins TRBV29-1 and TRBJ1-1, with 9 positions matching TRBD1. Germline assignment: CDR1 SQVTM and CDR2 ANQGSEA. The CDR3 is 12 amino acids. Losses at the gene ends were 6 bases for V and 2 bases for J; bases not matched to a gene: 1. DNA of the CDR3: TGCAGCGTGGACAGGGGAAACACTGAAGCTTTCTTT. Protein: CSVDRGNTEAFF.

This clone was seen only once. Other nucleotide sequences from this sample produce the same CDR3. The chain carries TRBV5-1 and TRBJ2-1; 9 bases align to TRBD2. CDR1 is SGHRS and CDR2 is YFSETQ in the germline V gene. Trimming removed 0 bases from V and 2 bases from J; junction bases left unmatched: 0. The CDR3 sequence is 15 residues long. CDR3 sequence: CASSLGLAAYNEQFF. As DNA, the CDR3 is TGCGCCAGCAGCTTGGGACTAGCGGCCTACAATGAGCAGTTCTTC.

V usage is TRBV30 and J usage is TRBJ1-2, with D possibly being TRBD1 (5 bases). Looked up from germline, CDR1 is GTSNPN and CDR2 is SVGIG (reference sequence). The CDR3 loop spans 13 amino acids. Trimming shortened V by 2 bases and J by 2 bases, and 9 bases separated the two germline ends. CDR3 nucleotide sequence: TGTGCCTGGAGTACAGGCTCGAACTATGGCTACACCTTC. It specifies CAWSTGSNYGYTF.

This clone was detected only once. The chain combines TRBV10-1 with TRBJ2-7, with 9 nucleotides matching TRBD1. Trimming removed 3 bases from V and 12 bases from J; junction bases left unmatched: 12. Germline CDR1 reads WNHNN; CDR2 reads SYGVQD (reference sequence). This CDR3 is built from 14 residues. CDR3 sequence (DNA): TGCGCCAGCAGTGACCGAACTGGGACAGGGAAGCTGTACTTC. It specifies CASSDRTGTGKLYF.

This chain joins TRBV7-2 and TRBJ2-3, with a weak D call TRBD1 (7 bases). This CDR3 region has 15 residues. The germline V gene encodes CDR1 SGHTA and CDR2 FQGNSA. V lost 5 bases, J lost 5 bases, and 17 bases lay in between. Here the CDR3 reads CASSPGPGDRDTQYF. The CDR3 coding sequence is TGTGCCAGCAGCCCGGGGCCGGGGGACAGAGATACGCAGTATTTT.

The chain employs TRBV12-5 and TRBJ2-3; 15 bases are a match to TRBD2. CDR3 length equals 18 residues. Trimming took 1 base from V and 0 from J; bases not matched to a gene: 2. Germline V gene sequence: CDR1 LGHNT, CDR2 FRNRAP. As DNA, the CDR3 is TGTGCTAGTGGTTTGGGGACTAGCGGGGGGGCTAGCACAGATACGCAGTATTTT. It yields the protein CASGLGTSGGASTDTQYF.

CDR3 DNA: TGTGCCAGCAGCGTAGAGGGGGTGGAAGCTTTCTTT. This encodes CASSVEGVEAFF. The chain couples TRBV9 to TRBJ1-1; possibly TRBD1 for D (6 bases). Germline CDR1 is SGDLS and CDR2 is YYNGEE. V dropped 0 bases and J dropped 8 bases, with 8 bases sitting between them. This CDR3 comprises 12 residues.

The gene calls are TRBV19 and TRBJ2-6, with a tentative D call TRBD1 (6 bases). V lost 6 bases, J lost 4 bases, and 13 bases lay in between. There are 15 residues in the CDR3. CDR1 is LNHDA and CDR2 is SQIVND in the germline V gene (reference sequence). CDR3 coding DNA: TGTGCCAGTAGCGAAACAGGGTTGGGGGCCAACGTCCTGACTTTC. It encodes CASSETGLGANVLTF.

The chain recombines TRBV7-8 with TRBJ2-1; 11 nucleotides align to TRBD1. V was pared by 5 bases and J by 5 bases, with 8 bases of the junction left unmatched. The CDR3 extends over 16 amino acids. Germline V CDR1 and CDR2: SGHVS, FQNEAQ. The CDR3 protein is CASSDRDRGWDNEQFF. The CDR3 DNA reads as TGTGCCAGCAGCGACAGGGACAGGGGGTGGGACAATGAGCAGTTCTTC.

This clone occurred a few times. The chain recombines TRBV4-1 with TRBJ2-7; TRBD1 agrees at 7 bases. V shed 4 bases and J 2 bases; nucleotides not matched to a gene: 5. The CDR3 extends over 14 amino acids. In germline, CDR1 is MGHRA, CDR2 YSYEKL. The CDR3 is CASSLDRAAYEQYF. The DNA of the CDR3 is TGCGCCAGCAGCCTAGACAGGGCGGCCTACGAGCAGTACTTC.

V gene TRBV5-1 combines with J gene TRBJ2-1; no clear D gene. Germline CDR1 SGHRS, CDR2 YFSETQ. The germline V and J ends were trimmed by 5 bases and 6 bases, with 9 bases remaining between them. The CDR3 runs to 12 residues. CDR3 amino acids: CASSYVGNEQFF. DNA for the CDR3: TGCGCCAGCAGTTACGTCGGCAATGAGCAGTTCTTC. Complete variable domain (other parts from reference TRBV5-1 and TRBJ2-1): KAGVTQTPRYLIKTRGQQVTLSCSPISGHRSVSWYQQTPGQGLQFLFEYFSETQRNKGNFPGRFSGRQFSNSRSEMNVSTLELGDSALYLCASSYVGNEQFFGPGTRLTVL.

This chain uses TRBV7-8 with TRBJ2-2; unclear D gene. The CDR3 runs to 16 residues. Per germline, CDR1 SGHVS and CDR2 FQNEAQ. V lost 3 bases and J lost 0, with 11 bases in between. The CDR3 loop is CASSFSARSNTGELFF. CDR3 sequence (DNA): TGTGCCAGCAGCTTTTCAGCGCGATCGAACACCGGGGAGCTGTTTTTT.